A single T cell receptor beta chain is shown here with its context. CDR3 length: 19 residues. V shed 3 bases, J shed 0 bases, and the junction held 16 bases outside the gene matches. Germline V gives CDR1 KGHDR, CDR2 SFDVKD. The sample is drawn from a study of blood T cell repertoires in COVID-19. Across the study: Spain, Italy and the United States supplied samples that represented acute and convalescent COVID-19. PBMCs, B-cell-depleted T cells, or T cells provided the cDNA or gDNA that made up the material.

Original data processing: It was from reference gene primer amplification that nucleated cell counts were estimated. Here immunoSEQ multiplex PCR was the method, and the copy in TCRdb shows in-frame clones only, minus some. The V and J calls and clone size were taken over from that table, and D and trimming were inferred from the DNA. Seen here are approximately 190,000 clones, 83% observed once, and the top ten hold roughly 6.1%. Input material: peripheral blood. The sequence was collected from a woman between 40 and 55 years old with acute or convalescent COVID-19. The chain recombines TRBV24-1 with TRBJ2-7; 7 bases are shared with TRBD1. CDR3 loop: CATSDNRPGGPKSSYEQYF. CDR3 sequence (DNA): TGTGCCACCAGTGATAACCGACCAGGGGGACCCAAATCCTCCTACGAGCAGTACTTC.